A single sample gave rise to the 10 T cell receptor beta chains below, sequenced in a study of blood T cell repertoires in COVID-19. Assay: immunoSEQ multiplex PCR; the TCRdb copy retains only in-frame clones and omits some. The sample lists roughly 160,000 clones, around 82% occurring once. Source material: peripheral blood. The receptors here all came from a man between 18 and 29 years old with active or convalescent COVID-19.

This clone appeared once. This rearrangement joins TRBV19 to TRBJ1-1, with a weak D call TRBD1 (5 bases). From germline, CDR1 is LNHDA and CDR2 SQIVND (reference sequence). The CDR3 contains 17 residues. Trimming pared 4 bases from V and 3 bases from J, leaving 21 bases between. The CDR3 reads CASSRGWGEVKDTEAFF. For the CDR3, the DNA is TGTGCCAGTAGTAGGGGCTGGGGGGAGGTGAAAGACACTGAAGCTTTCTTT. Complete variable domain (other parts from reference TRBV19 and TRBJ1-1): DGGITQSPKYLFRKEGQNVTLSCEQNLNHDAMYWYRQDPGQGLRLIYYSQIVNDFQKGDIAEGYSVSREKKESFPLTVTSAQKNPTAFYLCASSRGWGEVKDTEAFFGQGTRLTVV.

The gene calls are TRBV6-2 or TRBV6-3 and TRBJ2-3; 9 bases are shared with TRBD2. The CDR3 consists of 17 residues. Germline lookup yields CDR1 MNHEY and CDR2 SVGEGT. The V and J ends lost 0 bases and 4 bases, in that order; junction bases with no gene match: 8. CDR3 sequence reads: CASSYSSPSGTPDTQYF. The CDR3 DNA follows: TGTGCCAGCAGTTACTCGTCTCCTAGCGGGACCCCAGATACGCAGTATTTT.

This clone was recorded a few times. The chain couples TRBV7-9 to TRBJ1-3; D gene unclear. The CDR3 sequence is 16 residues long. Germline V gene data show CDR1 as SEHNR and CDR2 as FQNEAQ (reference sequence). V lost 5 bases and J lost 0, with 14 bases in between. CDR3 amino acids: CASSIWTGSSGNTIYF. DNA for the CDR3: TGTGCCAGCAGCATTTGGACGGGAAGCTCTGGAAACACCATATATTTT. Together with reference TRBV7-9 and TRBJ1-3, the CDR3 gives the full variable domain: DTGVSQNPRHKITKRGQNVTFRCDPISEHNRLYWYRQTLGQGPEFLTYFQNEAQLEKSRLLSDRFSAERPKGSFSTLEIQRTEQGDSAMYLCASSIWTGSSGNTIYFGEGSWLTVV.

For the CDR3, the DNA is TGTGCCAGCACCAGTAGCGGGAGCAACAATGAGCAGTTCTTC. Translated, it gives CASTSSGSNNEQFF. The gene calls are TRBV7-3 and TRBJ2-1, with 9 positions matching TRBD2. The CDR3 length is 14 residues. Germline CDR1 reads SGHTA; CDR2 reads FQGTGA. The ends lost 7 bases at V and 5 bases at J; junction bases unmatched: 6.

The J gene is TRBJ2-1, the V gene TRBV24-1; 7 bases line up with TRBD2. This CDR3 is 18 amino acids long. With V trimmed by 2 bases and J by 7 bases, 16 bases remained unmatched. CDR1 is KGHDR and CDR2 is SFDVKD in the germline V gene. In DNA, the CDR3 is TGTGCCACCAGTGATTCAAAATTGGGAGGGCATAAGGGTAATGAGCAGTTCTTC. It codes for CATSDSKLGGHKGNEQFF.

The chain employs TRBV6-1 and TRBJ1-1; 8 bases map to TRBD1. This CDR3 is 13 amino acids long. V lost 1 base, J lost 7 bases, and 2 bases stayed unmatched. CDR1 MNHNS and CDR2 SASEGT come from the germline V gene. CDR3 sequence (DNA): TGTGCCAGCAGTGAAGGGACAGGGTTTGAAGCTTTCTTT. This codes for CASSEGTGFEAFF.

There are a few counts of this clone. The chain combines TRBV5-6 with TRBJ1-2; perhaps TRBD1 as D (5 bases). The germline gives CDR1 SGHDT, CDR2 YYEEEE. V shed 2 bases and J shed 3 bases, with 11 bases lying between them. This CDR3 is built from 14 residues. This chain's CDR3 is CASSLNRFDYGYTF. The CDR3 DNA sequence: TGTGCCAGCAGCTTAAACAGGTTCGACTATGGCTACACCTTC. Full variable domain (outside the CDR3, taken from reference TRBV5-6 and TRBJ1-2): DAGVTQSPTHLIKTRGQQVTLRCSPKSGHDTVSWYQQALGQGPQFIFQYYEEEERQRGNFPDRFSGHQFPNYSSELNVNALLLGDSALYLCASSLNRFDYGYTFGSGTRLTVV.

The gene calls are TRBV9 and TRBJ1-5; weak D call: TRBD1 (5 bases). This CDR3 has 14 amino acids. The germline gives CDR1 SGDLS, CDR2 YYNGEE. V lost 0 bases to trimming and J lost 1 base, with 5 bases between them. The CDR3 region is CASSVGGSNQPQHF. The CDR3 region has the DNA TGTGCCAGCAGCGTAGGGGGCAGCAATCAGCCCCAGCATTTT.

The genes are TRBV5-5 and TRBJ2-1; 8 positions agree with TRBD1. The length of the CDR3 is 13 residues. V dropped 4 bases and J dropped 7; count of bases not matched to a gene: 4. Germline V CDR1 and CDR2: SGHKS, YYEKEE (reference sequence). CDR3 DNA sequence: TGTGCCAGCAGCCGACAGGGGTGGAATGAGCAGTTCTTC. This gives the protein CASSRQGWNEQFF. The full variable domain, in which reference TRBV5-5 and TRBJ2-1 provide the parts outside the CDR3, is DAGVTQSPTHLIKTRGQQVTLRCSPISGHKSVSWYQQVLGQGPQFIFQYYEKEERGRGNFPDRFSARQFPNYSSELNVNALLLGDSALYLCASSRQGWNEQFFGPGTRLTVL.

V gene TRBV6-4 combines with J gene TRBJ2-6, with a tentative D call TRBD2 (5 bases). The V end was cut by 2 bases, the J end by 1 base, with 6 bases between. CDR1 MRHNA and CDR2 SNTAGT come from the germline V gene. The CDR3 runs 15 residues. CDR3 sequence (DNA): TGTGCCAGCAGTGACACTAGATCTGGGGCCAACGTCCTGACTTTC. Its protein product is CASSDTRSGANVLTF.